Listed below are T cell receptor beta chains from one sample, sequenced in a study of blood T cell repertoires in COVID-19. Profiling relied on immunoSEQ multiplex PCR, and the TCRdb table lists in-frame clones only, not all of them. The sample includes about 200,000 clones, 65% to 85% seen only once; the top ten take 7.9%. Sequencing was performed on peripheral blood. These receptors all come from a woman older than 75 with acute or convalescent COVID-19. Each CDR3 is given with its conserved first and last residue. The D gene is left open where the match is weak. Size is stated for part of the rows, as once, few or many counts, or as a class when the clone is expanded.

d_call: NA; j_call: TRBJ1-6; clone_size: few; cdr3_length: 15; v_call: TRBV5-4; cdr3_aa: CASSQGTGGDSPLHF; cdr3_nt: TGTGCCAGCAGTCAAGGGACCGGGGGGGATTCACCCCTCCACTTT
d_call: NA; j_call: TRBJ2-2; clone_size: NA; cdr3_length: 15; v_call: TRBV13; cdr3_aa: CASKKRRTFTGELFF; cdr3_nt: TGTGCCAGCAAGAAGAGGAGGACTTTCACCGGGGAGCTGTTTTTT
d_call: TRBD1; j_call: TRBJ1-4; clone_size: NA; cdr3_length: 13; v_call: TRBV5-1; cdr3_aa: CASSLGTGDKLFF; cdr3_nt: TGCGCCAGCAGCTTGGGGACAGGGGATAAACTGTTTTTT
d_call: TRBD1; j_call: TRBJ1-2; clone_size: NA; cdr3_length: 13; v_call: TRBV10-3; cdr3_aa: CATRTGGEDGYTF; cdr3_nt: TGTGCCACTAGAACAGGGGGCGAGGATGGCTACACCTTC
d_call: TRBD1; j_call: TRBJ2-2; clone_size: NA; cdr3_length: 16; v_call: TRBV5-1; cdr3_aa: CASSLETGSATGELFF; cdr3_nt: TGCGCCAGCAGCTTGGAGACAGGGTCGGCCACCGGGGAGCTGTTTTTT
d_call: NA; j_call: TRBJ1-4; clone_size: once; cdr3_length: 18; v_call: TRBV5-1; cdr3_aa: CASSPGQTHHLANEKLFF; cdr3_nt: TGCGCCAGCAGCCCCGGACAGACCCATCACCTGGCTAATGAAAAACTGTTTTTT
d_call: NA; j_call: TRBJ1-5; clone_size: NA; cdr3_length: 14; v_call: TRBV5-1; cdr3_aa: CASSLRGASEPQHF; cdr3_nt: TGCGCCAGCAGCTTACGCGGGGCGAGTGAGCCCCAGCATTTT
d_call: TRBD1; j_call: TRBJ2-7; clone_size: NA; cdr3_length: 13; v_call: TRBV25-1; cdr3_aa: CASTRQGVYEQYF; cdr3_nt: TGTGCCAGCACTCGACAGGGGGTCTACGAGCAGTACTTC
d_call: TRBD1; j_call: TRBJ1-5; clone_size: NA; cdr3_length: 13; v_call: TRBV29-1; cdr3_aa: CSVGQGYNQPQHF; cdr3_nt: TGCAGCGTAGGACAGGGCTACAATCAGCCCCAGCATTTT
d_call: TRBD1; j_call: TRBJ1-1; clone_size: NA; cdr3_length: 19; v_call: TRBV6-6; cdr3_aa: CASSRTGAGSTVFFTEAFF; cdr3_nt: TGTGCCAGCAGTCGGACAGGGGCCGGGAGTACGGTATTCTTTACTGAAGCTTTCTTT
d_call: TRBD1; j_call: TRBJ1-2; clone_size: NA; cdr3_length: 16; v_call: TRBV10-3; cdr3_aa: CAISESTGAFRQGYTF; cdr3_nt: TGTGCCATCAGTGAGTCGACAGGGGCCTTTCGACAAGGCTACACCTTC
d_call: TRBD1; j_call: TRBJ2-7; clone_size: NA; cdr3_length: 14; v_call: TRBV11-2; cdr3_aa: CASTFGQGFYEQYF; cdr3_nt: TGTGCCAGCACTTTCGGACAGGGCTTCTACGAGCAGTACTTC
d_call: NA; j_call: TRBJ2-5; clone_size: few; cdr3_length: 13; v_call: TRBV5-1; cdr3_aa: CASSLDRAETQYF; cdr3_nt: TGCGCCAGCAGCTTGGACAGGGCAGAGACCCAGTACTTC
d_call: TRBD1; j_call: TRBJ1-1; clone_size: NA; cdr3_length: 14; v_call: TRBV5-1; cdr3_aa: CASSLEGGQGEAFF; cdr3_nt: TGCGCCAGCAGCTTGGAAGGCGGACAGGGAGAAGCTTTCTTT
d_call: TRBD2; j_call: TRBJ2-3; clone_size: NA; cdr3_length: 15; v_call: TRBV2; cdr3_aa: CASRGGTSSADTQYF; cdr3_nt: TGTGCCAGCAGGGGGGGGACTAGTAGCGCAGATACGCAGTATTTT
d_call: TRBD1; j_call: TRBJ2-7; clone_size: NA; cdr3_length: 13; v_call: TRBV19; cdr3_aa: CASSIGDRGEQYF; cdr3_nt: TGTGCCAGTAGTATTGGCGACAGGGGCGAGCAGTACTTC
d_call: TRBD1; j_call: TRBJ1-4; clone_size: once; cdr3_length: 15; v_call: TRBV3-1/TRBV3-2; cdr3_aa: CASSPSGTVNEKLFF; cdr3_nt: TGTGCCAGCAGCCCCTCTGGGACAGTCAATGAAAAACTGTTTTTT
d_call: TRBD1; j_call: TRBJ1-1; clone_size: NA; cdr3_length: 15; v_call: TRBV19; cdr3_aa: CASSIGGTVNTEAFF; cdr3_nt: TGTGCCAGTAGTATAGGTGGGACAGTGAACACTGAAGCTTTCTTT
d_call: TRBD2; j_call: TRBJ2-1; clone_size: NA; cdr3_length: 16; v_call: TRBV5-1; cdr3_aa: CASSPVSSGGTNEQFF; cdr3_nt: TGCGCCAGCAGTCCCGTGTCAAGCGGGGGAACGAATGAGCAGTTCTTC
d_call: TRBD1; j_call: TRBJ2-3; clone_size: NA; cdr3_length: 16; v_call: TRBV11-2; cdr3_aa: CASSLDLGQSTDTQYF; cdr3_nt: TGTGCCAGCAGCTTAGATTTGGGACAGTCCACAGATACGCAGTATTTT
d_call: TRBD1; j_call: TRBJ1-3; clone_size: NA; cdr3_length: 17; v_call: TRBV10-3; cdr3_aa: CAISELGQSFSGNTIYF; cdr3_nt: TGTGCCATCAGTGAGTTGGGACAGTCTTTCTCTGGAAACACCATATATTTT
d_call: TRBD1; j_call: TRBJ1-1; clone_size: NA; cdr3_length: 14; v_call: TRBV28; cdr3_aa: CASSQGQGNTEAFF; cdr3_nt: TGTGCCAGCAGTCAAGGACAGGGGAACACTGAAGCTTTCTTT
d_call: TRBD2; j_call: TRBJ2-7; clone_size: NA; cdr3_length: 14; v_call: TRBV6-6; cdr3_aa: CASSRTSGGYEQYF; cdr3_nt: TGTGCCAGCAGTCGGACTAGCGGGGGCTACGAGCAGTACTTC
d_call: NA; j_call: TRBJ2-2; clone_size: NA; cdr3_length: 12; v_call: TRBV3-1/TRBV3-2; cdr3_aa: CASSQVAGELFF; cdr3_nt: TGTGCCAGCAGCCAAGTCGCCGGGGAGCTGTTTTTT
d_call: TRBD2; j_call: TRBJ2-1; clone_size: NA; cdr3_length: 15; v_call: TRBV7-9; cdr3_aa: CASSLGGSPYNEQFF; cdr3_nt: TGTGCCAGCAGCTTAGGCGGGAGTCCCTACAATGAGCAGTTCTTC
d_call: TRBD2; j_call: TRBJ2-7; clone_size: NA; cdr3_length: 15; v_call: TRBV2; cdr3_aa: CASSEPTSGTYEQYF; cdr3_nt: TGTGCCAGCAGTGAACCCACTAGCGGGACCTACGAGCAGTACTTC
d_call: NA; j_call: TRBJ2-7; clone_size: few; cdr3_length: 14; v_call: TRBV29-1; cdr3_aa: CSVQLGAGSYEQYF; cdr3_nt: TGCAGCGTCCAGCTGGGGGCCGGCTCCTACGAGCAGTACTTC
d_call: TRBD1; j_call: TRBJ2-5; clone_size: few; cdr3_length: 14; v_call: TRBV6-5; cdr3_aa: CASRLTGDVETQYF; cdr3_nt: TGTGCCAGCAGACTGACAGGGGATGTAGAGACCCAGTACTTC
d_call: TRBD1; j_call: TRBJ2-1; clone_size: NA; cdr3_length: 15; v_call: TRBV9; cdr3_aa: CASSDRDRQYNEQFF; cdr3_nt: TGTGCCAGCAGCGACCGGGACAGACAATACAATGAGCAGTTCTTC